This is a list of T cell receptor beta chains from one sample in a study of blood T cells in healthy people across ages. A single record per CDR3 protein comes from TCRdb applying MiXCR to the 5' RACE reads. The sample shows 1.5 million to 2 million distinct CDR3 sequences, approximately 40% of them seen only once. The material sequenced was blood. All receptors come from a human donor in good health. CDR3s include the opening cysteine and the closing phenylalanine or tryptophan. D genes are given only for firm matches. Where a row states a size, it is once, few, many or the class of an expanded clone; other rows omit it.

D gene	V gene	clone size	J gene	CDR3 protein	CDR3 DNA
.	TRBV20-1	.	TRBJ1-5	CSAAKGSYQPQHF	TGCAGTGCTGCCAAGGGGTCATATCAGCCCCAGCATTTT
.	TRBV6-1	few	TRBJ2-1	CASRPVVGTHGSNEQFF	TGTGCCAGCAGACCTGTCGTCGGGACCCATGGGAGTAATGAGCAGTTCTTC
.	TRBV6-1	.	TRBJ2-5	CASAGGDGETQYF	TGTGCCAGCGCGGGTGGGGATGGAGAGACCCAGTACTTC
TRBD1	TRBV29-1	.	TRBJ2-5	CSSSPRGQGEETQYF	TGCAGCTCCTCACCAAGGGGACAGGGGGAAGAGACCCAGTACTTC
TRBD1	TRBV3-1	.	TRBJ2-5	CASSRGQGSAGQETQYF	TGTGCCAGCAGCCGGGGACAGGGCTCGGCTGGCCAAGAGACCCAGTACTTC
TRBD2	TRBV7-2	.	TRBJ2-3	CASSGQTSGYIPDTQYF	TGTGCCAGCAGCGGACAGACTAGCGGGTACATTCCAGATACGCAGTATTTT
TRBD1	TRBV7-9	.	TRBJ1-2	CASRDRQGSYGYTF	TGTGCCAGCAGGGATAGACAGGGGAGCTATGGCTACACCTTC
.	TRBV6-2/TRBV6-3	few	TRBJ2-1	CASSYSTSSHEQFF	TGTGCCAGCAGTTACTCGACTTCTAGCCATGAGCAGTTCTTC
.	TRBV20-1	.	TRBJ2-7	CSARGGLPRYGQYF	TGCAGTGCTAGGGGGGGCCTACCTCGATACGGGCAGTACTTC
.	TRBV27	.	TRBJ1-5	CASSLKGPYSNQPRHF	TGTGCCAGCAGTTTGAAGGGGCCGTATAGCAATCAGCCCCGGCATTTT
.	TRBV7-2	few	TRBJ2-5	CASSGRRMGLVQETQYF	TGTGCCAGCAGTGGACGCCGAATGGGACTGGTTCAAGAGACCCAGTACTTC
.	TRBV7-2	many	TRBJ2-1	CASSLDLSSYNEQFF	TGTGCCAGCAGCCTCGACCTGAGCTCCTACAATGAGCAGTTCTTC
TRBD1	TRBV15	few	TRBJ1-3	CATSRGDRGNTIYF	TGTGCCACCAGCAGAGGGGACAGGGGAAACACCATATATTTT
.	TRBV12-3/TRBV12-4	.	TRBJ1-5	CASSQLLLVNQPQHF	TGTGCCAGCAGCCAACTATTACTTGTGAATCAGCCCCAGCATTTT
.	TRBV28	.	TRBJ1-5	CASMTSLDNQPQHF	TGTGCCAGCATGACCTCTTTGGACAATCAGCCCCAGCATTTT
TRBD2	TRBV4-2	.	TRBJ2-4	CASSQEGLAGDIVLAKNIQYF	TGTGCCAGCAGCCAAGAGGGACTAGCGGGGGATATAGTTTTAGCCAAAAACATTCAGTACTTC
TRBD2	TRBV4-3	few	TRBJ2-5	CASSQETPGGQETQYF	TGCGCCAGCAGCCAAGAGACACCGGGGGGGCAAGAGACCCAGTACTTC
.	TRBV24-1	.	TRBJ1-1	CATSDSGTRNTEAFF	TGTGCCACCAGTGATTCCGGGACACGGAACACTGAAGCTTTCTTT
.	TRBV7-2	few	TRBJ1-2	CAASPDNYGYTF	TGTGCCGCCTCTCCCGATAACTATGGCTACACCTTC
.	TRBV12-5	.	TRBJ2-3	CASGLDPRGTQYF	TGTGCTAGTGGTTTGGATCCTCGGGGGACGCAGTATTTT
.	TRBV5-1	.	TRBJ2-5	CASSSQTWGETQYF	TGCGCCAGCAGCTCGCAGACATGGGGAGAGACCCAGTACTTC
TRBD1	TRBV3-1	few	TRBJ1-5	CASSQDTAGGQPQHF	TGTGCCAGCAGCCAAGATACGGCAGGGGGTCAGCCCCAGCATTTT
.	TRBV12-3/TRBV12-4	.	TRBJ1-2	CASSLTVMGGYTF	TGTGCCAGCAGCCTTACGGTTATGGGTGGCTACACCTTC
TRBD1	TRBV14	.	TRBJ2-1	CASSYGTGIHNEQFF	TGTGCCAGCAGCTATGGGACAGGGATCCACAATGAGCAGTTCTTC
.	TRBV7-2	.	TRBJ2-1	CASGLVAGPLTGNEQFF	TGTGCCAGCGGCTTAGTCGCAGGGCCCTTGACGGGCAATGAGCAGTTCTTC
.	TRBV29-1	few	TRBJ2-1	CSVEVGLEQFF	TGCAGCGTTGAAGTCGGGCTAGAGCAGTTCTTC
.	TRBV7-2	.	TRBJ2-4	CASSLVAGTSNIQYF	TGTGCCAGCAGCTTAGTGGCAGGGACCTCGAACATTCAGTACTTC
TRBD1	TRBV4-1	.	TRBJ2-2	CASSRLGQGAATGELFF	TGCGCCAGCAGCCGATTGGGACAGGGGGCGGCCACCGGGGAGCTGTTTTTT
.	TRBV11-2	.	TRBJ1-1	CASSLTSEAFF	TGTGCCAGCAGCCTTACTTCTGAAGCTTTCTTT
.	TRBV7-6	.	TRBJ2-7	CASSPLERNSYEQYF	TGTGCCAGCTCTCCTCTTGAGCGAAACTCCTACGAGCAGTACTTC
TRBD1	TRBV28	.	TRBJ1-2	CASTTPQGARYGYTF	TGTGCCAGCACTACTCCACAGGGGGCGCGATATGGCTACACCTTC
.	TRBV29-1	.	TRBJ1-1	CSGDRRAEAFF	TGCAGCGGCGACAGGCGGGCTGAAGCTTTCTTT
TRBD1	TRBV20-1	few	TRBJ2-7	CSARGGTAPLYEQYF	TGCAGTGCTAGGGGTGGGACAGCTCCCCTCTACGAGCAGTACTTC
.	TRBV29-1	.	TRBJ1-2	CSAGGGGEYGYTF	TGCAGCGCCGGTGGTGGGGGAGAGTATGGCTACACCTTC
TRBD2	TRBV7-2	.	TRBJ2-2	CASSYGGANTGELFF	TGTGCCAGCAGCTACGGGGGGGCAAACACCGGGGAGCTGTTTTTT
.	TRBV28	.	TRBJ2-1	CASSLVIGYNEQFF	TGTGCCAGCAGTTTAGTCATTGGGTACAATGAGCAGTTCTTC
.	TRBV28	.	TRBJ2-7	CASGLSGEQYF	TGTGCCAGCGGCTTATCTGGCGAGCAGTACTTC
.	TRBV5-1	.	TRBJ1-2	CASSLVFQTSNYGYTF	TGCGCCAGCAGCTTGGTATTCCAGACTTCTAACTATGGCTACACCTTC
TRBD2	TRBV20-1	.	TRBJ2-3	CSARTGTMTDTQYF	TGCAGTGCTCGAACCGGGACTATGACAGATACGCAGTATTTT
.	TRBV7-2	few	TRBJ2-7	CASSLAGAKSTYEQYF	TGTGCCAGCAGCTTAGCAGGCGCAAAAAGTACCTACGAGCAGTACTTC
.	TRBV7-8	few	TRBJ1-1	CTSSFLRRGMTNTEAFF	TGTACCAGCAGCTTCTTGCGGCGCGGGATGACGAACACTGAAGCTTTCTTT
.	TRBV15	.	TRBJ2-7	CATSRKGAYEQYF	TGTGCCACCAGCAGAAAGGGAGCCTACGAGCAGTACTTC
TRBD1	TRBV29-1	few	TRBJ2-7	CSVGGDRDEQYF	TGCAGCGTTGGGGGTGACAGGGACGAGCAGTACTTC
.	TRBV9	few	TRBJ1-2	CASSTEQDTSNYGYTF	TGTGCCAGCAGCACTGAACAGGACACCTCCAACTATGGCTACACCTTC
TRBD2	TRBV20-1	.	TRBJ2-1	CSARDRIAGQNEQFF	TGCAGTGCTAGAGATCGGATAGCGGGGCAGAATGAGCAGTTCTTC